A selection of T cell receptor beta chains follows, all from one sample in a study of blood T cell repertoires in COVID-19. Assay: immunoSEQ multiplex PCR; the TCRdb copy retains only in-frame clones and omits some. The sample contains 90,000 to 120,000 clones, roughly 90% of which appear only once. Source material: peripheral blood. These receptors originate from a human donor in a cohort sampled during active COVID-19. The CDR3 runs from the conserved cysteine through the conserved F or W. D genes are given only for firm matches. Clone size is shown for a subset of rows, as once, few, many or a class of expanded clone.

>.|TRBJ1-3|TRBV9|TRBD1
CASSTTTGPGNTIYF
TGTGCCAGCAGCACCACGACAGGGCCTGGAAACACCATATATTTT
>.|TRBJ2-7|TRBV3-1/TRBV3-2|.
CASSQPLGGGGCEQYF
TGTGCCAGCAGCCAACCACTAGGGGGGGGCGGCTGCGAGCAGTACTTC
>.|TRBJ2-5|TRBV28|.
CASSSSRSQYF
TGTGCCAGCAGTTCTTCACGGTCCCAGTACTTC
>.|TRBJ2-3|TRBV6-2/TRBV6-3|.
CASSQSDTQYF
TGTGCCAGCAGCCAATCGGATACGCAGTATTTT
>once|TRBJ2-1|TRBV4-1|.
CASSQDIPFPEQFF
TGCGCCAGCAGCCAAGATATTCCCTTTCCTGAGCAGTTCTTC
>.|TRBJ2-6|TRBV9|TRBD1
CASSPGQGGANVLTF
TGTGCCAGCAGCCCCGGACAGGGGGGGGCCAACGTCCTGACTTTC
>.|TRBJ1-4|TRBV28|TRBD1
CASSAGTGGNEKLFF
TGTGCCAGCAGTGCCGGGACAGGGGGTAATGAAAAACTGTTTTTT
>.|TRBJ2-1|TRBV2|.
CASSLFSGNEQFF
TGTGCCAGCAGTCTTTTCTCGGGTAATGAGCAGTTCTTC
>.|TRBJ2-3|TRBV27|.
CASQGIGFIKDTQYF
TGTGCCAGCCAGGGCATAGGCTTCATTAAGGATACGCAGTATTTT
>.|TRBJ2-3|TRBV7-2|.
CASSLMAGLTDTQYF
TGTGCCAGCAGCTTAATGGCGGGCCTCACAGATACGCAGTATTTT
>.|TRBJ2-3|TRBV3-1/TRBV3-2|.
CASSQEIVADTQYF
TGTGCCAGCAGCCAAGAAATAGTCGCAGATACGCAGTATTTT
>.|TRBJ1-2|TRBV4-3|TRBD1
CASSRDRALANYGYTF
TGCGCCAGCAGCAGAGACAGGGCCTTAGCTAACTATGGCTACACCTTC
>.|TRBJ2-3|TRBV28|.
CASSLLEGFWYF
TGTGCCAGCAGTTTATTAGAGGGTTTTTGGTATTTT
>.|TRBJ1-1|TRBV30|.
CAWSVQGRNTEAFF
TGTGCCTGGAGCGTGCAGGGGAGGAACACTGAAGCTTTCTTT
>.|TRBJ2-3|TRBV7-9|TRBD2
CASSLTGGRDTQYF
TGTGCCAGCAGCTTAACGGGGGGGAGGGATACGCAGTATTTT
>.|TRBJ1-1|TRBV5-1|.
CASSPWGVTEAFF
TGCGCCAGCAGCCCCTGGGGGGTTACTGAAGCTTTCTTT
>.|TRBJ1-6|TRBV7-2|.
CASSSWDYPNSPLHF
TGTGCCAGCAGCTCTTGGGACTACCCGAATTCACCCCTCCACTTT
>.|TRBJ2-2|TRBV24-1|TRBD1
CATSDRQGPDGELFF
TGTGCCACCAGTGACCGACAGGGCCCGGACGGGGAGCTGTTTTTT
>.|TRBJ1-3|TRBV6-5|.
CASSPQTTSGNTIYF
TGTGCCAGCAGCCCCCAGACGACTTCCGGAAACACCATATATTTT
>.|TRBJ2-7|TRBV6-2/TRBV6-3|.
CASSYRRDRYDSYEQYF
TGTGCCAGCAGTTACCGCCGTGACAGGTACGACTCCTACGAGCAGTACTTC
>once|TRBJ1-5|TRBV19|.
CASSPTRISRNQPQHF
TGTGCCAGTAGCCCTACCCGGATCTCGAGGAATCAGCCCCAGCATTTT
>.|TRBJ1-2|TRBV19|TRBD1
CASSIELGDSWSNYGYTF
TGTGCCAGTAGTATAGAGCTAGGGGACAGTTGGAGTAACTATGGCTACACCTTC
>.|TRBJ2-7|TRBV15|TRBD1
CATSRGDRRDEQYF
TGTGCCACCAGCAGAGGGGACAGGCGGGACGAGCAGTACTTC
>once|TRBJ2-5|TRBV27|TRBD2
CASSFWGLAAETQYF
TGTGCCAGCAGTTTTTGGGGACTAGCGGCCGAGACCCAGTACTTC
>.|TRBJ1-1|TRBV19|.
CASTQSRNTEAFF
TGTGCCAGTACCCAATCTAGGAACACTGAAGCTTTCTTT
>.|TRBJ2-1|TRBV9|.
CASSAQGGAYNEQFF
TGTGCCAGCAGCGCCCAGGGTGGGGCCTACAATGAGCAGTTCTTC
>.|TRBJ2-1|TRBV7-3|TRBD2
CASSPQRGDNEQFF
TGTGCCAGCAGCCCTCAGCGGGGGGACAATGAGCAGTTCTTC
>.|TRBJ1-6|TRBV7-2|.
CASSRSSYNSPLHF
TGTGCCAGCAGCCGTAGCTCCTATAATTCACCCCTCCACTTT
>.|TRBJ2-5|TRBV2|TRBD1
CASSWDRVETQYF
TGTGCCAGCTCGTGGGACAGGGTAGAGACCCAGTACTTC
>.|TRBJ2-1|TRBV15|.
CATPLELNNEQFF
TGTGCCACCCCGCTGGAACTAAACAATGAGCAGTTCTTC
>.|TRBJ1-2|TRBV29-1|TRBD1
CSDRDRGEGKSYGYTF
TGCAGCGACCGGGACAGGGGCGAAGGAAAGTCCTATGGCTACACCTTC
>.|TRBJ2-7|TRBV7-9|.
CASSSPDSYEQYF
TGTGCCAGCAGCTCACCGGACAGCTACGAGCAGTACTTC
>.|TRBJ2-3|TRBV15|TRBD2
CATSRDRLAEFTDTQYF
TGTGCCACCAGCAGAGATCGACTAGCGGAGTTCACAGATACGCAGTATTTT
>.|TRBJ1-6|TRBV7-2|.
CASTAGKGSPLHF
TGTGCCAGCACCGCCGGGAAAGGGTCACCCCTCCACTTT
>.|TRBJ2-3|TRBV2|TRBD2
CASRRTSGSTDTQYF
TGTGCCAGCAGGAGGACTAGCGGCAGCACAGATACGCAGTATTTT
>.|TRBJ2-2|TRBV20-1|.
CSASKGRGTGELFF
TGCAGTGCTAGTAAAGGCCGCGGCACCGGGGAGCTGTTTTTT
>once|TRBJ2-5|TRBV13|.
CASSRSPRLQETQYF
TGTGCCAGCAGCCGATCCCCTAGACTACAAGAGACCCAGTACTTC
>.|TRBJ2-5|TRBV27|TRBD1
CASRASMTGVEETQYF
TGTGCCAGCAGAGCATCGATGACAGGGGTTGAGGAGACCCAGTACTTC
>.|TRBJ2-3|TRBV6-2/TRBV6-3|.
CASSYPLGSTDTQYF
TGTGCCAGCAGTTACCCACTAGGTAGCACAGATACGCAGTATTTT
>once|TRBJ2-3|TRBV5-1|.
CASSLGKGDTDTQYF
TGCGCCAGCAGCTTGGGTAAGGGAGACACAGATACGCAGTATTTT
>.|TRBJ1-2|TRBV19|.
CASSIPQGTYGYTF
TGTGCCAGTAGTATACCCCAGGGAACCTATGGCTACACCTTC
>.|TRBJ2-2|TRBV27|.
CASSLTLTGTGELFF
TGTGCCAGCAGTTTAACTCTTACTGGCACCGGGGAGCTGTTTTTT
>.|TRBJ1-5|TRBV3-1/TRBV3-2|.
CASSQDGVGGGNQPQHF
TGTGCCAGCAGCCAAGATGGGGTTGGGGGCGGCAATCAGCCCCAGCATTTT
>.|TRBJ1-1|TRBV6-4|.
CARWTERSEAFF
TGTGCCAGGTGGACAGAAAGGTCTGAAGCTTTCTTT
>few|TRBJ1-1|TRBV5-1|.
CASSLEPGEAFF
TGCGCCAGCAGCTTGGAACCAGGCGAAGCTTTCTTT
>.|TRBJ2-3|TRBV7-9|.
CASSETSTDTQYF
TGTGCCAGCAGCGAAACAAGCACAGATACGCAGTATTTT
>.|TRBJ2-5|TRBV3-1/TRBV3-2|TRBD2
CASSQDARGGQETQYF
TGTGCCAGCAGCCAAGATGCGCGGGGGGGCCAAGAGACCCAGTACTTC
>.|TRBJ2-1|TRBV19|TRBD2
CASSGEAGGRNEQFF
TGTGCCAGTAGTGGGGAGGCGGGGGGCCGTAATGAGCAGTTCTTC
>.|TRBJ2-5|TRBV7-3|TRBD2
CASSPTSAQETQYF
TGTGCCAGCAGCCCGACTAGCGCGCAAGAGACCCAGTACTTC
>.|TRBJ1-2|TRBV11-2|TRBD1
CASSLRTGDLGYTF
TGTGCCAGCAGCTTGCGGACAGGGGATCTTGGCTACACCTTC
>once|TRBJ1-3|TRBV5-6|TRBD1
CASSLGDSKIGNTIYF
TGTGCCAGCAGCTTGGGGGACAGCAAAATTGGAAACACCATATATTTT
>once|TRBJ2-3|TRBV10-1|.
CASSDPAEDTQYF
TGCGCCAGCAGTGACCCAGCGGAAGATACGCAGTATTTT
>.|TRBJ1-3|TRBV7-2|.
CASSLVGASSGNTIYF
TGTGCCAGCAGCTTAGTTGGGGCAAGCTCTGGAAACACCATATATTTT
>.|TRBJ2-3|TRBV4-3|.
CASSQTFSGEKDTQYF
TGCGCCAGCAGCCAGACGTTTTCAGGTGAGAAGGATACGCAGTATTTT
>once|TRBJ2-1|TRBV7-2|TRBD2
CASSLTSGRFNEQFF
TGTGCCAGCAGCCTGACTAGCGGGAGGTTCAATGAGCAGTTCTTC